Below are 14 T cell receptor beta chains sequenced from a single sample in a study of CD8 T cells in Susac syndrome. RNA totalling about 0.5 to 1 ug underwent reverse transcription with random hexamers. TCRdb itself ran the immunoSEQ multiplex PCR reads through MiXCR, one entry per CDR3 protein. The data show roughly 200,000 distinct CDR3 sequences, about 95% seen once. Sequencing used CD4+ T cells from PBMCs. The receptors were sampled from a human donor with Susac syndrome.

The chain joins TRBV28 to TRBJ2-7; 10 bases map to TRBD1. This CDR3 comprises 13 residues. V dropped 8 bases and J dropped 5; count of bases not matched to a gene: 6. Germline CDR1 reads MDHEN; CDR2 reads SYDVKM. The CDR3 region has the DNA TGTGCCAGCCAGGACAGGGGGTTCGACGAGCAGTACTTC. It codes for CASQDRGFDEQYF.

About this clonotype: At one end, the junction sequence differs from germline, possibly due to a read error. The chain links TRBV7-3 to TRBJ2-3; 11 positions match TRBD2. Germline CDR1 SGHTA, CDR2 FQGTGA. The CDR3 contains 16 residues. CDR3 bases: TGTGCCAGCAGCTTAAGACTAGCGGGGAGCATAGATACGCAGTATTTT. Its protein is CASSLRLAGSIDTQYF.

The chain carries TRBV3-1 and TRBJ2-4, with D unresolved. The CDR3 totals 14 residues. CDR1 is LGHDT and CDR2 is YNNKEL in the germline V gene (reference sequence). Between the trimmed V and J ends, which lost 1 base and 1 base, there was a span of 5 bases. CDR3 sequence reads: CASSQGRAKNIQYF. In nucleotides, the CDR3 is TGTGCCAGCAGCCAAGGCAGGGCCAAAAACATTCAGTACTTC.

The CDR3 loop is CASSLGVGLAGSQETQYF. CDR3 nucleotide sequence: TGTGCCAGCAGCTTAGGGGTGGGACTAGCGGGATCCCAAGAGACCCAGTACTTC. This chain links TRBV7-8 with TRBJ2-5, with 13 bases that match TRBD2. The V gene end was trimmed by 1 base and the J gene end by 1 base; junction bases not matched to a gene: 6. Germline values: CDR1 SGHVS, CDR2 FQNEAQ. The length of the CDR3 is 18 residues.

The chain carries TRBV29-1 and TRBJ1-1, with D maybe TRBD1 (6 bases). The CDR3 loop spans 14 amino acids. Germline V gene data show CDR1 as SQVTM and CDR2 as ANQGSEA. V lost 6 bases to trimming and J lost 4 bases, with 18 bases between them. CDR3 in DNA: TGCAGCGTGAGTGGGACACCCATTGGCACTGAAGCTTTCTTT. Amino acids: CSVSGTPIGTEAFF.

J is TRBJ2-7 and V is TRBV12-3 or TRBV12-4; D may correspond to TRBD1 or TRBD2 (5 bases each). V was trimmed by 10 bases and J by 2 bases, leaving 18 bases between them. The CDR3 is 14 residues long. CDR3 sequence: CATNSRGKAYEQYF. In nucleotides, the CDR3 is TGTGCCACCAATTCCCGGGGCAAGGCCTACGAGCAGTACTTC.

The chain is built from TRBV18 and TRBJ2-2; TRBD1 matches 7 bases. Trimming removed 3 bases from V and 1 base from J; junction bases left unmatched: 2. The length of the CDR3 is 15 residues. Germline CDR1 KGHSH, CDR2 LQKENI. Here the CDR3 reads CASSPRTGNTGELFF. CDR3 sequence (DNA): TGTGCCAGCTCACCTAGGACAGGGAACACCGGGGAGCTGTTTTTT.

CDR3 sequence (DNA): TGCAGTGCTGCATACCCCGGGGACGCGCTCTTAGAGCAGTACTTC. Its translation: CSAAYPGDALLEQYF. The gene calls are TRBV20-1 and TRBJ2-7; TRBD1 or TRBD2 may be the D gene (5 bases each). The V end lost 5 bases, the J end lost 7 bases, and 24 bases lay between the germline ends. The CDR3 loop spans 15 amino acids. Germline values: CDR1 DFQATT, CDR2 SNEGSKA (reference sequence).

The chain carries TRBV10-3 and TRBJ1-2; 7 nucleotides match TRBD1. The CDR3 covers 13 residues. CDR1 is ENHRY and CDR2 is SYGVKD in the germline V gene. The V segment lost 8 bases and the J segment 7 bases; nucleotides outside the gene matches: 10. CDR3 sequence: CAIGETGQGGYTF. The CDR3 DNA follows: TGTGCCATCGGGGAGACAGGGCAGGGTGGCTACACCTTC.

The chain combines TRBV2 with TRBJ1-2, with TRBD1 matching over 7 bases. The CDR3 is made up of 13 amino acids. Per germline, CDR1 SNHLY and CDR2 FYNNEI. With 1 base clipped from V and 6 bases from J, the junction kept 2 bases outside the gene matches. CDR3 nucleotides: TGTGCCAGCAGTGAAGGACAGGGACATGGCTACACCTTC. Protein: CASSEGQGHGYTF.

The J gene is TRBJ2-3, the V gene TRBV20-1; D perhaps matches TRBD1 (5 bases). CDR1 DFQATT and CDR2 SNEGSKA come from the germline V gene (reference sequence). The length of the CDR3 is 12 residues. V gave up 6 bases and J gave up 3 bases, with 10 bases separating them. The CDR3 DNA follows: TGCAGTGCCCTAAGGGGAACAGATACGCAGTATTTT. This encodes CSALRGTDTQYF.

The chain recombines TRBV7-6 with TRBJ1-5, with no clear D. The germline V gene encodes CDR1 SGHVS and CDR2 FNYEAQ. The CDR3 is 14 residues long. V was cut by 0 bases and J by 7 bases, with 10 bases left in between. The DNA for the CDR3 is TGTGCCAGCAGCTTAGCTCGGGAGGGCCAGCCCCAGCATTTT. Translating it yields CASSLAREGQPQHF.

Here the CDR3 DNA reads TGTGCCAGCAGCCTAGGACAGGTATTCTCTGGGGCCAACGTCCTGACTTTC. It encodes CASSLGQVFSGANVLTF. The V and J genes are TRBV27 and TRBJ2-6; 7 bases agree with TRBD1. V lost 6 bases and J lost 0; bases outside the gene matches: 8. Germline V gene data show CDR1 as MNHEY and CDR2 as SMNVEV (reference sequence). The CDR3 length is 17 residues.

This chain connects TRBV29-1 to TRBJ1-1; D unclear. V shed 1 base and J shed 0 bases, with 9 bases lying between them. The CDR3 extends over 14 amino acids. From germline, CDR1 is SQVTM and CDR2 ANQGSEA. The chain's CDR3 is CSVEVQAMNTEAFF. CDR3 DNA: TGCAGCGTTGAAGTCCAGGCCATGAACACTGAAGCTTTCTTT.